The clone carrying this T cell receptor beta chain appeared once. The target antigen is unknown. TCR beta VDJ and CDR3 profiles were obtained from a genomic DNA template. TCRdb used MiXCR to reprocess the reads, holding one entry per CDR3 protein. Of over 150,000 distinct CDR3 sequences listed, approximately 52% are singletons. An expansion of CD8+CD57+ cells by flow cytometry had been shown in patients chosen for sequencing. No therapy had been given to the patients at the time of blood sampling. These data originate in a study of CD8+CD57+ T cells in acquired aplastic anemia. As for the study in general: Sorted CD4+ and CD8+ cells gave a mean 3.2 ug DNA, range roughly 0.18 to 30 ug. General study points: Both patients and controls carried the same twenty-nine CD8+ CDR3 sequences. Simpson's diversity of CD8+ cells was not significantly different in patients compared with controls.

The CDR3 is 14 residues long. Germline V gene sequence: CDR1 WSHSY, CDR2 SAAADI. V lost 3 bases, J lost 12 bases, and 18 bases lay in between. The TCR sequence derives from a human donor with aplastic anemia. What was sequenced was sorted CD4+, CD8+, or CD8+CD57+ T cells (not recorded which) from PBMCs. The genes are TRBV10-2 and TRBJ2-1; the D is unclear. Here the CDR3 DNA reads TGCGCCAGCAGTGATGGCGCTTTCACAGATACGCAGTTCTTC. Translation gives CASSDGAFTDTQFF.